What follows are 17 T cell receptor beta chains derived from one specimen sequenced in a study of T cell clusters in autoimmune cytopenias. TRB was amplified from 250 ng of peripheral blood genomic DNA per sample. TRB was amplified by touch-down multiplex PCR, primer pools A and B combined. Using the multiplex PCR reads, TCRdb records one entry per CDR3 protein without DNA. Recorded for this sample: over 6,000 distinct CDR3 sequences. This sample also appeared in a second study, on T cell repertoires in aging, cancer and after chemotherapy.

Input material: peripheral blood. These receptors were collected from a human donor in good health.

By frequency, this clonotype registers medium-sized. The V and J genes are TRBV13 and TRBJ2-3; TCRdb's D call, TRBD1, is unchecked because there is no DNA. In germline, CDR1 is PRHDT, CDR2 FYEKMQ (reference sequence). This CDR3 contains 17 residues. The CDR3: CASSLGQGDGGTDTQYF. The full variable domain, rest sourced from reference TRBV13 and TRBJ2-3, is AAGVIQSPRHLIKEKRETATLKCYPIPRHDTVYWYQQGPGQDPQFLISFYEKMQSDKGSIPDRFSAQQFSDYHSELNMSSLELGDSALYFCASSLGQGDGGTDTQYFGPGTRLTVL.

Measured by frequency, this clonotype is medium-sized. The V and J genes are TRBV6-5 and TRBJ1-1. CDR1 and CDR2 (germline): MNHEY, SVGAGI. The CDR3 is 14 residues long. CDR3: CASSAGLMNTEAFF.

The CDR3 sequence is CASSSRQGWDEQYF. The J gene is TRBJ2-7, the V gene TRBV5-5; TCRdb outputs TRBD1, but without DNA this stays unchecked. Germline CDR1 reads SGHKS; CDR2 reads YYEKEE (reference sequence). This CDR3 spans 14 amino acids. The complete variable domain, with remaining parts taken from reference TRBV5-5 and TRBJ2-7, reads DAGVTQSPTHLIKTRGQQVTLRCSPISGHKSVSWYQQVLGQGPQFIFQYYEKEERGRGNFPDRFSARQFPNYSSELNVNALLLGDSALYLCASSSRQGWDEQYFGPGTRLTVT.

The CDR3 loop reads CASSYSIYLGSYEQYF. V usage is TRBV6-2 or TRBV6-3 and J usage is TRBJ2-7. There are 16 residues in the CDR3. CDR1 and CDR2 (germline): MNHEY, SVGEGT.

The V call is TRBV6-5, the J call TRBJ1-5; TCRdb returns TRBD1, unconfirmable since there is no DNA. CDR3 size: 19 residues. CDR1 and CDR2 from the germline V gene are MNHEY and SVGAGI. CDR3: CASSLDRRYRPFRNQPQHF.

This clonotype counts as medium-sized by frequency. The chain recombines TRBV5-4 with TRBJ2-5; TCRdb gives TRBD1 as the D gene, but with no DNA this cannot be confirmed. The CDR3 runs 13 residues. Per germline, CDR1 SGHNT and CDR2 YYREEE (reference sequence). The CDR3: CASSLQGRETQYF.

The chain combines TRBV12-3 or TRBV12-4 with TRBJ2-5; TCRdb's D call, TRBD1, is unchecked because there is no DNA. CDR3 length equals 14 residues. The chain's CDR3 is CASSSPGGLETQYF.

The CDR3 sequence is CASTGRGSQSNTEAFF. V gene TRBV19 combines with J gene TRBJ1-1; checking the TCRdb D call of TRBD1 is not possible without DNA. Per germline, CDR1 LNHDA and CDR2 SQIVND (reference sequence). The CDR3 sequence is 16 residues long.

This clonotype is classed as medium-sized by frequency. The V call is TRBV27, the J call TRBJ2-3; TCRdb's D call, TRBD2, is unchecked because there is no DNA. CDR3 length: 14 amino acids. Per germline, CDR1 MNHEY and CDR2 SMNVEV (reference sequence). The chain's CDR3 is CASSPGLLTDTQYF.

This clonotype ranks as medium-sized in terms of frequency. V gene TRBV19 combines with J gene TRBJ2-6. Germline V gives CDR1 LNHDA, CDR2 SQIVND (reference sequence). The CDR3 covers 14 residues. CDR3: CASSMVQSASVLTF.

The J gene is TRBJ1-1, the V gene TRBV12-3 or TRBV12-4; TCRdb designates TRBD1, a call that cannot be tested without DNA. This CDR3 region has 15 residues. The CDR3 loop is CASTHTGGSNAEAFF.

This rearrangement joins TRBV6-5 to TRBJ1-3. Looked up from germline, CDR1 is MNHEY and CDR2 is SVGAGI. The CDR3 has 15 residues. CDR3 in amino acids: CASRSIPYSGNTIYF.

This clonotype is classed as medium-sized by frequency. V usage is TRBV19 and J usage is TRBJ2-1; absent DNA, TCRdb's TRBD1 call cannot be checked. Germline CDR1 is LNHDA and CDR2 is SQIVND (reference sequence). This CDR3 is 14 amino acids long. The CDR3 sequence: CASRGQGFYNEQFF.

The rearrangement links TRBV5-4 to TRBJ2-1; the TRBD1 assignment by TCRdb is unverifiable without DNA. Per the germline V gene, CDR1 is SGHNT and CDR2 is YYREEE (reference sequence). This CDR3 is 16 amino acids long. CDR3 amino acids: CASSLLTSGGTVEQFF.

The chain couples TRBV7-6 to TRBJ2-2; TCRdb selects TRBD1, and the lack of DNA leaves this call unchecked. The CDR3 is made up of 15 amino acids. Germline CDR1 SGHVS, CDR2 FNYEAQ. CDR3 protein: CASSLVGQGSGELFF.

The rearrangement uses TRBV12-3 or TRBV12-4 and TRBJ2-1; there is no DNA to check the TCRdb D call of TRBD1. The CDR3 length is 13 residues. The CDR3 spells CASSWGAHNEQFF.

The chain is built from TRBV7-6 and TRBJ1-4; lacking DNA, the TRBD1 call made by TCRdb goes unchecked. The CDR3 has 15 residues. Germline CDR1 reads SGHVS; CDR2 reads FNYEAQ. CDR3: CASSLARGAQEKLFF. The full variable domain, in which reference TRBV7-6 and TRBJ1-4 provide the parts outside the CDR3, is GAGVSQSPRYKVTKRGQDVALRCDPISGHVSLYWYRQALGQGPEFLTYFNYEAQQDKSGLPNDRFSAERPEGSISTLTIQRTEQRDSAMYRCASSLARGAQEKLFFGSGTQLSVL.